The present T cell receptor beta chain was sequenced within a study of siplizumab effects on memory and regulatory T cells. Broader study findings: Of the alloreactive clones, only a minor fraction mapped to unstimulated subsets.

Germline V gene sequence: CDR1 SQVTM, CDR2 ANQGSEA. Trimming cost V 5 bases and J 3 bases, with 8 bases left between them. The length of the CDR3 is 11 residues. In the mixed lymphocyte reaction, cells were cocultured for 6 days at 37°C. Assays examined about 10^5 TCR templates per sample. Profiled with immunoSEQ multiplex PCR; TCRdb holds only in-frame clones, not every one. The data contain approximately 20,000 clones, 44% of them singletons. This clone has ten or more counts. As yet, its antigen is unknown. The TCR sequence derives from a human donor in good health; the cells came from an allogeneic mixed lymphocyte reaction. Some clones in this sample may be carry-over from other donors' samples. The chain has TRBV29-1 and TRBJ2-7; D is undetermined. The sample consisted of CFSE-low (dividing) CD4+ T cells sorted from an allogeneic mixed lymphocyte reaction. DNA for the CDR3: TGCAGCGTTCGAACTTTCTACGAGCAGTACTTC. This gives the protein CSVRTFYEQYF.